These T cell receptor beta chains were read from a single sample in a study of T cells in Graves' hyperthyroidism and ophthalmopathy. Via MiXCR, TCRdb re-called the multiplex PCR reads, giving one row per CDR3 protein. The sample shows hundreds of thousands of distinct CDR3 sequences, 14% of them seen only once. The sequenced sample was blood. The receptors stem from a woman aged 30 to 39 with Graves' hyperthyroidism that later progressed to Graves' ophthalmopathy. CDR3s include the opening cysteine and the closing phenylalanine or tryptophan. The D gene is left open where the match is weak. Part of the rows lack a size; the others show once, few, many or a class for expanded clones.

>TRBV10-3|TRBD1|TRBJ1-5|many
TGTGCCATCAGCGAGGACAGGGTCATCCAGCCCCAGCATTTT
CAISEDRVIQPQHF
>TRBV29-1|NA|TRBJ1-1|many
TGCAGCGTTGAAAACAGGGTGGGCACTGAAGCTTTCTTT
CSVENRVGTEAFF
>TRBV6-1|NA|TRBJ1-3|few
TGTGCCAGATGGGGGGGGGAGTCCTCTGGAAACACCATATATTTT
CARWGGESSGNTIYF
>TRBV2|NA|TRBJ2-2|many
TGTGCCAGCAGTGCGGTTAGGGAAGGCGGGGAGCTGTTTTTT
CASSAVREGGELFF
>TRBV19|TRBD2|TRBJ2-1|NA
TGTGCCAGTAGTCCCACTAGCGATAGCTACAATGAGCGGTTCTTC
CASSPTSDSYNERFF
>TRBV2|NA|TRBJ2-7|many
TGTGCCAGCAGCACGCCAACCCCTGCCCATCGGGACTACGAGCAGTACTTC
CASSTPTPAHRDYEQYF
>TRBV28|NA|TRBJ1-5|many
TGTGCCAGCACTAAAGGGGGGGGCAATCAGCCCCAGCATTTT
CASTKGGGNQPQHF
>TRBV12-3/TRBV12-4|NA|TRBJ2-1|many
TGTGCCAGCAGTTTAAACGCTTACAATGAGCAGTTCTTC
CASSLNAYNEQFF
>TRBV7-2|NA|TRBJ2-1|many
TGTGCCAGCTCTGACTACCCGTACAATGAGCAGTTCTTC
CASSDYPYNEQFF
>TRBV6-2/TRBV6-3|TRBD2|TRBJ2-2|many
TGTGCCAGCAGTTACCGACCGGGACTAGCGGGAGCGGACACCGGGGAGCTGTTTTTT
CASSYRPGLAGADTGELFF
>TRBV6-5|NA|TRBJ2-7|NA
TGTGCCAGCAGTTCCACAAAGGGTCCTTACGAGCAGTACTTC
CASSSTKGPYEQYF